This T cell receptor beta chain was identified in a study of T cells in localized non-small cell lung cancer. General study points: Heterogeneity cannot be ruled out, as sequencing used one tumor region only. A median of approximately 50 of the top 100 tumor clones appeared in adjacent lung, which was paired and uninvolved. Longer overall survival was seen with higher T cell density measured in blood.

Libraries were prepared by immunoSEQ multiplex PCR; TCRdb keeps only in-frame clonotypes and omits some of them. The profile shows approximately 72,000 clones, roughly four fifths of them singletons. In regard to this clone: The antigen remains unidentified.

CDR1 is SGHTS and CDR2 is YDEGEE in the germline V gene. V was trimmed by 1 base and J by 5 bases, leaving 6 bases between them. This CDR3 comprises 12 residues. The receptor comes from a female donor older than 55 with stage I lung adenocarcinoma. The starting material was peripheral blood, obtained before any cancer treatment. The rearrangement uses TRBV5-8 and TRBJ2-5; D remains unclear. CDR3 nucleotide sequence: TGTGCCAGCAGCTTGAATATGGAGACCCAGTACTTC. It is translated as CASSLNMETQYF. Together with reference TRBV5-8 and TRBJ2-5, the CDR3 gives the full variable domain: EAGVTQSPTHLIKTRGQQATLRCSPISGHTSVYWYQQALGLGLQFLLWYDEGEERNRGNFPPRFSGRQFPNYSSELNVNALELEDSALYLCASSLNMETQYFGPGTRLLVL.